This T cell receptor beta chain is from a study of T cell repertoires in cytomegalovirus infection. Overall study: CMV epitopes, recently identified HLA-C-restricted and well-studied HLA-B-restricted, were used. Both a matching HLA type and CMV infection were indicated by public TCR beta signatures. Regarding the study as a whole: Clonotype analysis showed dominance of the ex vivo response by HLA-C-restricted CMV-specific TCR beta clonotypes. Public TCR beta family frequency separated CMV-and-HLA carriers, including in an independent cohort.

TCRdb passed the reads through MiXCR, listing each CDR3 protein once. The sample includes around 540,000 distinct CDR3 sequences, about 33% of them seen just once. The CDR3 has 15 residues. The germline CDR1 and CDR2 sequences are MNHEY and SMNVEV (reference sequence). The germline V and J ends were trimmed by 6 bases and 1 base, with 12 bases remaining between them. In its sample, this clonotype was seen a few times. Antigen: not known. This specimen consisted of cultured PBMCs, obtained from culture after CMV antigen stimulation. The V gene is TRBV27, the J gene TRBJ2-2; TRBD1 might be the D (6 bases). The source of this sequence is a human donor in good health (CMV status not recorded). Some clones in this sample may be carry-over from other donors' samples. This chain's CDR3 is CASSPWGQNTGELFF. Written as DNA, the CDR3 is TGTGCCAGCAGCCCCTGGGGACAGAACACCGGGGAGCTGTTTTTT.